Following are 29 T cell receptor beta chains from one sample sequenced in a study of early T cells in non-severe SARS-CoV-2 infection. Each CDR3 protein is one row after TCRdb ran MiXCR on the 5' RACE reads. The sample holds approximately 56,000 distinct CDR3 sequences, about 9.7% seen once. Sequencing was carried out using whole blood. These receptors originate from an adult who was a healthcare worker with PCR-confirmed SARS-CoV-2 infection or an uninfected control (not recorded which).

In this sample, this clonotype turned up many times. This sequence joins TRBV5-8 and TRBJ1-4, with 7 bases identical to TRBD1. The V gene end was trimmed by 1 base and the J gene end by 3 bases; junction bases not matched to a gene: 6. In germline, CDR1 is SGHTS, CDR2 YDEGEE. The CDR3 has 16 amino acids. The CDR3 loop is CASSLPGQVPNEKLFF. In nucleotides, the CDR3 is TGTGCCAGCAGCTTGCCCGGACAGGTTCCTAATGAAAAACTGTTTTTT.

The table lists this clonotype with many counts. The chain employs TRBV7-2 and TRBJ2-7; 7 bases match TRBD2. Germline CDR1 SGHTA, CDR2 FQGNSA. J lost 7 bases, V lost 4 bases, and 10 bases had no gene match. This CDR3 has 14 residues. CDR3 amino acids: CASSSGAGVREQYF. The CDR3, as DNA: TGTGCCAGCAGCTCCGGGGCGGGAGTGAGAGAGCAGTACTTC.

In its sample, this clonotype was seen many times. The rearrangement uses TRBV5-5 and TRBJ2-1; TRBD2 is a possible D gene (6 bases). There are 16 residues in the CDR3. Between the trimmed V and J ends, which lost 4 bases and 4 bases, there was a span of 18 bases. Germline values: CDR1 SGHKS, CDR2 YYEKEE (reference sequence). CDR3 residues: CASSARQAGTYNEQFF. The CDR3 DNA follows: TGTGCCAGCAGCGCTCGCCAGGCAGGGACTTACAATGAGCAGTTCTTC.

This clonotype was seen repeatedly, ten times or more. The chain uses TRBV10-3 and TRBJ1-1, with unresolved D. V lost 10 bases, J lost 7 bases, and 16 bases lay in between. Germline CDR1 reads ENHRY; CDR2 reads SYGVKD. The CDR3 length is 12 residues. Here the CDR3 reads CATYKSGFEAFF. In nucleotides, the CDR3 is TGTGCCACGTATAAATCAGGATTTGAAGCTTTCTTT.

This clonotype was counted many times. The J gene is TRBJ1-1, the V gene TRBV20-1; weak D call: TRBD1 (5 bases). V was pared by 1 base and J by 0 bases, with 12 bases between. Germline V gives CDR1 DFQATT, CDR2 SNEGSKA (reference sequence). The CDR3 sequence is 15 residues long. The CDR3 is CSARVWGGMNTEAFF. The CDR3 DNA reads as TGCAGTGCTAGAGTGTGGGGCGGAATGAACACTGAAGCTTTCTTT.

This clonotype was picked up many times. This chain uses TRBV4-2 with TRBJ2-5, with TRBD2 matching 11 bases. J lost 2 bases, V lost 3 bases, and 8 bases had no gene match. CDR3 length: 17 residues. Germline assignment: CDR1 LGHNA and CDR2 YNFKEQ. CDR3 coding DNA: TGTGCCAGCAGCCAGGGTCCAGGGACTAGCGGACAAGAGACCCAGTACTTC. It encodes CASSQGPGTSGQETQYF.

V and J are TRBV6-5 and TRBJ1-1; tentatively, D is TRBD1 (6 bases). Trimming took off 5 bases at V and 3 bases at J, with 10 bases between the two ends. Per the germline V gene, CDR1 is MNHEY and CDR2 is SVGAGI. The CDR3 runs to 13 residues. CDR3 protein: CASSRDTYTEAFF. The CDR3 nucleotides are TGTGCCAGCAGTAGGGACACCTACACTGAAGCTTTCTTT.

This clonotype was seen ten or more times. CDR3 protein: CASSLVGLAGASYEQYF. CDR3 DNA: TGCGCCAGCAGCTTGGTTGGACTAGCGGGAGCCTCCTACGAGCAGTACTTC. The V and J genes are TRBV5-1 and TRBJ2-7; 13 bases agree with TRBD2. The CDR3 is 17 residues long. Germline values: CDR1 SGHRS, CDR2 YFSETQ. V lost 0 bases, J lost 0 bases, and 3 bases stayed unmatched.

This clonotype has more than one count but fewer than ten. For the CDR3, the DNA is TGCAGCGTTGAAGAACAGGAAGGGACTGAAGCTTTCTTT. Protein sequence: CSVEEQEGTEAFF. The chain uses TRBV29-1 and TRBJ1-1; D may be TRBD1 (5 bases). CDR3 length equals 13 residues. Between the trimmed V and J ends, which lost 0 bases and 5 bases, there was a span of 10 bases. Germline V CDR1 and CDR2: SQVTM, ANQGSEA.

The V and J genes are TRBV29-1 and TRBJ2-7, with 9 bases aligning to TRBD1. This CDR3 has 12 amino acids. Trimming removed 7 bases from V and 4 bases from J; junction bases left unmatched: 5. Germline CDR1 reads SQVTM; CDR2 reads ANQGSEA. Here the CDR3 reads CSAIGTGYEQYF. CDR3 nucleotides: TGCAGCGCAATCGGGACAGGGTACGAGCAGTACTTC.

This clonotype has a count of ten or more. The chain has TRBV27 and TRBJ2-7; D unclear. The V end lost 4 bases, the J end lost 0 bases, and 10 bases lay between the germline ends. The CDR3 sequence is 14 residues long. Per germline, CDR1 MNHEY and CDR2 SMNVEV (reference sequence). CDR3 nucleotide sequence: TGTGCCAGCAGTTCGTTTGTCCACTCCTACGAGCAGTACTTC. Translated: CASSSFVHSYEQYF.

This clonotype has a count of ten or more. The genes are TRBV11-2 and TRBJ2-3; perhaps TRBD2 as D (6 bases). Trimming cost V 0 bases and J 4 bases, with 8 bases left between them. The CDR3 loop spans 14 amino acids. Germline CDR1 is SGHAT and CDR2 is FQNNGV. The CDR3 sequence is CASSLEGGPDTQYF. DNA of the CDR3: TGTGCCAGCAGCTTAGAAGGAGGGCCAGATACGCAGTATTTT.

The chain links TRBV29-1 to TRBJ2-2; 10 bases map to TRBD1. Losses at the gene ends were 7 bases for V and 4 bases for J; bases not matched to a gene: 0. The CDR3 has 12 amino acids. Germline assignment: CDR1 SQVTM and CDR2 ANQGSEA. In DNA, the CDR3 is TGCAGCGGGACAGGGGGCACCGGGGAGCTGTTTTTT. This gives the protein CSGTGGTGELFF.

This clonotype was observed at least ten times. The chain couples TRBV24-1 to TRBJ2-2, with 9 bases matching TRBD1. The J segment lost 7 bases and the V segment lost 2 bases, leaving 10 bases of the junction unmatched. Per the germline V gene, CDR1 is KGHDR and CDR2 is SFDVKD. This CDR3 is 17 amino acids long. Here the CDR3 DNA reads TGTGCCACCAGTGATTCCGGGACAGGGAGCAGCGGCGGGGAGCTGTTTTTT. It encodes CATSDSGTGSSGGELFF.

This clonotype appeared many times. This chain uses TRBV7-9 with TRBJ1-2, with no clear D. From germline, CDR1 is SEHNR and CDR2 FQNEAQ (reference sequence). The CDR3 contains 12 residues. V dropped 1 base and J dropped 4 bases, with 4 bases sitting between them. CDR3 region: CASSLGSYGYTF. The CDR3 region has the DNA TGTGCCAGCAGCTTAGGCAGCTATGGCTACACCTTC.

Comment on this clonotype: One end of the junction varies from germline; a read error may be responsible. The rearrangement joins TRBV7-9 to TRBJ2-1; TRBD2 is a possible D gene (5 bases). This CDR3 comprises 17 residues. Germline V lookup: CDR1 SEHNR, CDR2 FQNEAQ (reference sequence). The CDR3 nucleotides read TGTGCCGGCAGCTTAGTGTCTTTCGGGATTTCTTACAATGAGCAGTTCTTC. Protein product: CAGSLVSFGISYNEQFF.

This clonotype was recorded at least ten times. The V gene is TRBV29-1, the J gene TRBJ1-6; 9 bases map to TRBD1. Germline CDR1 is SQVTM and CDR2 is ANQGSEA. There are 15 residues in the CDR3. After removal of 5 bases from V and 7 bases from J, the junction contained 9 bases not matched to a gene. The CDR3 coding sequence is TGCAGCGTTTCTACAGGGGGCGCAGGGAATTCACCCCTCCACTTT. It specifies CSVSTGGAGNSPLHF. Full variable domain (missing parts from reference TRBV29-1 and TRBJ1-6): SAVISQKPSRDICQRGTSLTIQCQVDSQVTMMFWYRQQPGQSLTLIATANQGSEATYESGFVIDKFPISRPNLTFSTLTVSNMSPEDSSIYLCSVSTGGAGNSPLHFGNGTRLTVT.

This clonotype was counted a few times. The V gene is TRBV30, the J gene TRBJ2-1; 9 bases are a match to TRBD2. The CDR3 totals 13 residues. Germline-derived CDR1 and CDR2 are GTSNPN and SVGIG (reference sequence). The trim removed 3 bases at V and 15 bases at J, leaving 12 bases unmatched. The CDR3 DNA reads TGTGCCTGGAGCAATTTTGCGGGAGGGCCTCGGTTCTTC. This gives the protein CAWSNFAGGPRFF. Full variable domain (outside the CDR3, taken from reference TRBV30 and TRBJ2-1): SQTIHQWPATLVQPVGSPLSLECTVEGTSNPNLYWYRQAAGRGLQLLFYSVGIGQISSEVPQNLSASRPQDRQFILSSKKLLLSDSGFYLCAWSNFAGGPRFFGPGTRLTVL.

This clonotype was recorded at least ten times. This rearrangement joins TRBV6-2 or TRBV6-3 to TRBJ2-1; tentatively, D is TRBD2 (6 bases). The V end was cut by 5 bases, the J end by 0 bases, with 8 bases between. CDR1 is MNHEY, CDR2 SVGEGT, per germline. The CDR3 covers 14 residues. The CDR3 loop is CASSQRASYNEQFF. CDR3 sequence (DNA): TGTGCCAGCAGTCAGCGGGCCTCCTACAATGAGCAGTTCTTC.

The CDR3 protein is CATSLDGVGGNEQFF. CDR3 DNA: TGTGCCACCTCCCTCGATGGAGTGGGGGGAAATGAGCAGTTCTTC. The chain has TRBV24-1 and TRBJ2-1; tentative D call: TRBD2 (6 bases). With 9 bases removed from V and 7 bases from J, the gap between germline ends came to 21 bases. The CDR3 covers 15 residues. CDR1 is KGHDR and CDR2 is SFDVKD in the germline V gene.

This clonotype was recorded many times. This rearrangement joins TRBV6-4 to TRBJ2-3, with D unresolved. This CDR3 is built from 15 residues. V was cut by 2 bases and J by 0 bases, with 9 bases left in between. CDR1 is MRHNA and CDR2 is SNTAGT in the germline V gene. CDR3 residues: CASSDEATSTDTQYF. CDR3 coding DNA: TGTGCCAGCAGTGACGAAGCGACTAGCACAGATACGCAGTATTTT.

This clonotype was observed many times. The chain is built from TRBV5-1 and TRBJ1-1; D not certain. Germline V gene data show CDR1 as SGHRS and CDR2 as YFSETQ. This CDR3 is built from 13 residues. Trimming pared 7 bases from V and 8 bases from J, leaving 18 bases between. CDR3 in amino acids: CASGVGFTDEAFF. In nucleotides, the CDR3 is TGCGCCAGCGGGGTCGGGTTTACAGACGAAGCTTTCTTT.

In this sample, this clonotype turned up many times. The chain uses TRBV7-9 and TRBJ2-1; no definite D call. This CDR3 comprises 11 residues. The ends were cut back, 5 bases at V and 8 bases at J, with 7 bases in the middle. The germline V gene encodes CDR1 SEHNR and CDR2 FQNEAQ (reference sequence). CDR3 sequence: CASSPADEQFF. The CDR3 coding sequence is TGTGCCAGCAGCCCTGCCGATGAGCAGTTCTTC.

This clonotype was recorded many times. J is TRBJ2-3 and V is TRBV19; 7 positions match TRBD1. The CDR3 contains 14 residues. V dropped 1 base and J dropped 5; count of bases not matched to a gene: 3. Germline lookup yields CDR1 LNHDA and CDR2 SQIVND (reference sequence). The CDR3 protein is CASSIGPGGDTQYF. CDR3 coding DNA: TGTGCCAGTAGTATAGGTCCAGGGGGAGATACGCAGTATTTT.

At least ten counts were recorded for this clonotype. This chain links TRBV14 with TRBJ1-3, with 8 bases that match TRBD1. Germline trimming cut 1 base from V and 3 bases from J; bases unmatched to any gene: 8. CDR1 and CDR2 from the germline V gene are SGHDN and FVKESK. The length of the CDR3 is 17 residues. In DNA form, the CDR3 reads TGTGCCAGCAGCCAAGCCGACAGGGGTAATAGTGGAAACACCATATATTTT. This encodes CASSQADRGNSGNTIYF.

In this sample, this clonotype turned up a few times. The J gene is TRBJ2-1, the V gene TRBV5-1, with D tentatively TRBD2 (7 bases). In germline, CDR1 is SGHRS, CDR2 YFSETQ. V was clipped by 1 base and J by 4 bases, with 15 bases between them. The CDR3 runs 16 residues. The chain's CDR3 is CASSLFAGEGYNEQFF. CDR3 nucleotides: TGCGCCAGCAGCTTGTTCGCAGGGGAGGGGTACAATGAGCAGTTCTTC.

In this sample, this clonotype turned up a few times. V is TRBV11-2 and J is TRBJ2-3; D call uncertain. The CDR3 sequence is 13 residues long. V was clipped by 0 bases and J by 4 bases, with 5 bases between them. Germline V gene lookup returns CDR1 SGHAT and CDR2 FQNNGV. The CDR3 sequence is CASSLDFADTQYF. The CDR3 bases are TGTGCCAGCAGCTTAGATTTCGCAGATACGCAGTATTTT.

This clonotype was detected a few times. This chain links TRBV2 with TRBJ2-2; 11 bases fit TRBD1. Trimming took 1 base from V and 6 from J; bases not matched to a gene: 4. CDR1 is SNHLY and CDR2 is FYNNEI in the germline V gene. The CDR3 loop spans 16 amino acids. CDR3 sequence: CASSEGTGGAAGELFF. CDR3 in DNA: TGTGCCAGCAGTGAAGGGACAGGGGGCGCTGCCGGGGAGCTGTTTTTT.

This clonotype came up many times. The genes are TRBV20-1 and TRBJ2-2; D might be TRBD1 or TRBD2, each matching 5 bases. Looked up from germline, CDR1 is DFQATT and CDR2 is SNEGSKA (reference sequence). This CDR3 has 15 amino acids. V was pared by 3 bases and J by 4 bases, with 15 bases between. CDR3 bases: TGCAGTGCTAGTTACCGGGGCCACCCCACCGGGGAGCTGTTTTTT. It codes for CSASYRGHPTGELFF.